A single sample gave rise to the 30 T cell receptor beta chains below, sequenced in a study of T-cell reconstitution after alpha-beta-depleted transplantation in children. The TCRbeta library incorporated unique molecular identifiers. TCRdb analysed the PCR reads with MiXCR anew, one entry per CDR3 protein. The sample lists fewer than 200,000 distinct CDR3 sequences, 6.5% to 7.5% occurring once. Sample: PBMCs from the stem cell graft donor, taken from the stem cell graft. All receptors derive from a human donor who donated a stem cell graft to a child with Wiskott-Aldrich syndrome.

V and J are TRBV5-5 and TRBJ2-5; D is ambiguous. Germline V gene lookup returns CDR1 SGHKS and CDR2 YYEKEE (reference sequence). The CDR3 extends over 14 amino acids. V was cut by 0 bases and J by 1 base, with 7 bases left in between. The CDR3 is CASSLGWAQETQYF. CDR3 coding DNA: TGTGCCAGCAGCTTGGGCTGGGCCCAAGAGACCCAGTACTTC.

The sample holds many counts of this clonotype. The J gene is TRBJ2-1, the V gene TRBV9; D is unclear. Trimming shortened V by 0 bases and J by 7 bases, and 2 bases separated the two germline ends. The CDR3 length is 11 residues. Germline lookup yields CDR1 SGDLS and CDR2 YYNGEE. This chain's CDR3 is CASSVANEQFF. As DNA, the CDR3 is TGTGCCAGCAGCGTAGCGAATGAGCAGTTCTTC. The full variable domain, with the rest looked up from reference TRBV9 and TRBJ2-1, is DSGVTQTPKHLITATGQRVTLRCSPRSGDLSVYWYQQSLDQGLQFLIQYYNGEERAKGNILERFSAQQFPDLHSELNLSSLELGDSALYFCASSVANEQFFGPGTRLTVL.

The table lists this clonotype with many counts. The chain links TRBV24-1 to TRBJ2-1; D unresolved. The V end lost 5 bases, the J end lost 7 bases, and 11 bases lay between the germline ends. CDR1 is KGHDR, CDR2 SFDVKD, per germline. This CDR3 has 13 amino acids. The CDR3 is CATSARGTNEQFF. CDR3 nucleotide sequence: TGTGCCACCAGTGCCCGTGGAACTAATGAGCAGTTCTTC.

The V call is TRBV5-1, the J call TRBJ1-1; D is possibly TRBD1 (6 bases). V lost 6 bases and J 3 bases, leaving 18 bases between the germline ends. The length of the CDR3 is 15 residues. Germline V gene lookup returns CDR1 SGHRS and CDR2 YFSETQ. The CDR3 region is CASTPHWGRDTEAFF. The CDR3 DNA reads TGCGCCAGCACCCCCCATTGGGGGCGGGACACTGAAGCTTTCTTT.

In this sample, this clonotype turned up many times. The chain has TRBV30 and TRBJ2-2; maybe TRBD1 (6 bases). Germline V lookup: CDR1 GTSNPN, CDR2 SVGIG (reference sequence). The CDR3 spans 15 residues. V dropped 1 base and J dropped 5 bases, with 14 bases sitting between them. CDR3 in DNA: TGTGCCTGGAGTGACGGCAGGGGATGGACCGGGGAGCTGTTTTTT. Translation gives CAWSDGRGWTGELFF.

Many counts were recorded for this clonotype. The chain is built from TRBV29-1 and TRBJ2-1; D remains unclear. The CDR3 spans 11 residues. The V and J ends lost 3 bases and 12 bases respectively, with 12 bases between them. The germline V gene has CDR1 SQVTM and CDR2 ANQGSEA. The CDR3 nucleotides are TGCAGCGTTGATGAGGCGTCCCGGCAGTTCTTC. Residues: CSVDEASRQFF.

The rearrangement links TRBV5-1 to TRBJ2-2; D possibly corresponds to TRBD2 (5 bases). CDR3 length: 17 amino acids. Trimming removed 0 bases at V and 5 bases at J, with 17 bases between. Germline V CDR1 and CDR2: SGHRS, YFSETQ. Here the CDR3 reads CASSLAADRGLTGELFF. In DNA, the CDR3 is TGCGCCAGCAGCTTGGCAGCCGATCGGGGATTAACCGGGGAGCTGTTTTTT.

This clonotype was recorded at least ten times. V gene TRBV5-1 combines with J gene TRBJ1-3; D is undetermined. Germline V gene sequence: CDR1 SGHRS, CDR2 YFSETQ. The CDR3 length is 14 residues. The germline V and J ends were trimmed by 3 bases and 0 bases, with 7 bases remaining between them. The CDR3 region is CASSSGFSGNTIYF. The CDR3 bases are TGCGCCAGCAGCTCCGGCTTCTCTGGAAACACCATATATTTT.

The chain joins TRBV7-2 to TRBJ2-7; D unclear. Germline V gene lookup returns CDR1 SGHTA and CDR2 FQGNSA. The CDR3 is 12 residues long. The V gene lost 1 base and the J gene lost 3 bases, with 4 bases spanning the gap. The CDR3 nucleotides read TGTGCCAGCAGCTTAGTAAACTACGAGCAGTACTTC. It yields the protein CASSLVNYEQYF. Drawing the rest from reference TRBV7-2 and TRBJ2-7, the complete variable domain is GAGVSQSPSNKVTEKGKDVELRCDPISGHTALYWYRQSLGQGLEFLIYFQGNSAPDKSGLPSDRFSAERTGGSVSTLTIQRTQQEDSAVYLCASSLVNYEQYFGPGTRLTVT.

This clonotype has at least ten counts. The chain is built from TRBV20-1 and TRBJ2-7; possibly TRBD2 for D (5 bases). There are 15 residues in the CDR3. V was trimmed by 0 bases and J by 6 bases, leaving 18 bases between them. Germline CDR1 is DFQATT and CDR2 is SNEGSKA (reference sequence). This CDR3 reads CSARDMKGLQLEQYF. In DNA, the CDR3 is TGCAGTGCTAGAGATATGAAAGGACTGCAGCTCGAGCAGTACTTC.

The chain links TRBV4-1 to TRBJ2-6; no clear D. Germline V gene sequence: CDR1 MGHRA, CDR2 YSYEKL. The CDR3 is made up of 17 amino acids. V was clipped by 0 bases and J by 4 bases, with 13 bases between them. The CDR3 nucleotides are TGCGCCAGCAGCCAAGACCTCCGCAACGGGGGGGCCAACGTCCTGACTTTC. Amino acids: CASSQDLRNGGANVLTF.

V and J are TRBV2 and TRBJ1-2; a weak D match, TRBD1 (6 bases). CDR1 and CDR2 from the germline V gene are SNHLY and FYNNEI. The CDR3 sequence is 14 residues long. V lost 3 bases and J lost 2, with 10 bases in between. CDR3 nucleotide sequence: TGTGCCAGCAGTGAGTTAACAGGGAACTATGGCTACACCTTC. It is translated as CASSELTGNYGYTF.

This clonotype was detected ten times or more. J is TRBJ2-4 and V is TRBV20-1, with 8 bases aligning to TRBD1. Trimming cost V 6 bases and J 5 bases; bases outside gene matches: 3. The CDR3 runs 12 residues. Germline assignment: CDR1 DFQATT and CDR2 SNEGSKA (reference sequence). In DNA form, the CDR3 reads TGCAGTGCCGAACAGGGGGAAAACATTCAGTACTTC. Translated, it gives CSAEQGENIQYF.

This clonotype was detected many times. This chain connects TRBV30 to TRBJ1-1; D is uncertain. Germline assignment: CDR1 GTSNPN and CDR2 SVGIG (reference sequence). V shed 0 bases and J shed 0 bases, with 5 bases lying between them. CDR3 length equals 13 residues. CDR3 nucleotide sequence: TGTGCCTGGAGTGTATCTGTGAACACTGAAGCTTTCTTT. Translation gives CAWSVSVNTEAFF.

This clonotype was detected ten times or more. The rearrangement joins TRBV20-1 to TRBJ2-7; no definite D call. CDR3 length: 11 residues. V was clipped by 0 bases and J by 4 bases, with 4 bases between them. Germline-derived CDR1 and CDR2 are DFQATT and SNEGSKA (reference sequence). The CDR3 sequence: CSARDPYEQYF. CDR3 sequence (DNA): TGCAGTGCTAGAGACCCATACGAGCAGTACTTC.

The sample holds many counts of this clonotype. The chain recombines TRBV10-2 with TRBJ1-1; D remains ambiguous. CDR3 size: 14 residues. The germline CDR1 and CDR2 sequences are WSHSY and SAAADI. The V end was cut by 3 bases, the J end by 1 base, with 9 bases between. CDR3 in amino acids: CASSERGTNTEAFF. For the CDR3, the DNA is TGCGCCAGCAGTGAAAGAGGTACGAACACTGAAGCTTTCTTT.

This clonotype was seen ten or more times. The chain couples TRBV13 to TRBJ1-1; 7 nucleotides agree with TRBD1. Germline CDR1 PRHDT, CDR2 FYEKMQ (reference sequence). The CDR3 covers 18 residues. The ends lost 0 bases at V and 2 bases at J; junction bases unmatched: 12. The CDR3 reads CASSLGHAGTEKNTEAFF. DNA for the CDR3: TGTGCCAGCAGCTTAGGCCACGCCGGGACAGAGAAAAACACTGAAGCTTTCTTT.

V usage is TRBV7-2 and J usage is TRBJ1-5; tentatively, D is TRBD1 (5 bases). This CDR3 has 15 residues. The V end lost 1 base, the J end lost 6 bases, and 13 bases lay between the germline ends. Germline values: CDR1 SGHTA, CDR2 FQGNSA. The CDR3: CASSLGTRESQPQHF. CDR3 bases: TGTGCCAGCAGCTTAGGGACCAGGGAGTCTCAGCCCCAGCATTTT.

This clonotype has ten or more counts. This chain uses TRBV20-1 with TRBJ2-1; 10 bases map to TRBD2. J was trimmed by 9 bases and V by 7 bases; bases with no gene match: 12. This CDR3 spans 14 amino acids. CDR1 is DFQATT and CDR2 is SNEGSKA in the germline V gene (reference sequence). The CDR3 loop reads CSVRYLAGAAEQFF. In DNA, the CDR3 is TGCAGTGTCAGGTATCTAGCGGGAGCGGCTGAGCAGTTCTTC.

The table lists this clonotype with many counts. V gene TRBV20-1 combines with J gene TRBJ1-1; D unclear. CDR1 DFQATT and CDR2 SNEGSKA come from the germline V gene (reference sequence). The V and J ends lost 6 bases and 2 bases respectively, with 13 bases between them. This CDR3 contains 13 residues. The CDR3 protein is CSAFSSPNTEAFF. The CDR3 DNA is TGCAGTGCCTTTAGCAGTCCTAACACTGAAGCTTTCTTT.

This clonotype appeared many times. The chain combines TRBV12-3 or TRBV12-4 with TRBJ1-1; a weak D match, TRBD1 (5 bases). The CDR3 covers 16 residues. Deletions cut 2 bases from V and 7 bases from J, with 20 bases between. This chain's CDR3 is CASSLSRGARRGEAFF. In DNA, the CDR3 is TGTGCCAGCAGTTTAAGCCGCGGGGCCCGACGGGGTGAAGCTTTCTTT.

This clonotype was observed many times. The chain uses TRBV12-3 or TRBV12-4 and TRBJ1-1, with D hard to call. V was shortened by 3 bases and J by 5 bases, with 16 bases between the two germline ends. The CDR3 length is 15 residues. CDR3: CASSFIGGWETEAFF. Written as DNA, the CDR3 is TGTGCCAGCAGTTTCATCGGAGGTTGGGAAACTGAAGCTTTCTTT.

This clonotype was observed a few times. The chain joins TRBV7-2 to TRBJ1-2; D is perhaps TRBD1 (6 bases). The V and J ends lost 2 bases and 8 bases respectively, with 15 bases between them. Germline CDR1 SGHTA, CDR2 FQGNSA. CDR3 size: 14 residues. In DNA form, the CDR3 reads TGTGCCAGCAGCTTAATCCAGGGGCTTGCGGGCTACACCTTC. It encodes CASSLIQGLAGYTF.

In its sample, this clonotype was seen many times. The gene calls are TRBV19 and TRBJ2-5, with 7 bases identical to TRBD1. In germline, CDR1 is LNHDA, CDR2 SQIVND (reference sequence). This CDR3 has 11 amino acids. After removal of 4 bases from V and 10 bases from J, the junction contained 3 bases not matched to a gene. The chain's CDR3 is CASSTGTDQYF. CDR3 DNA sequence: TGTGCCAGTAGTACGGGGACAGACCAGTACTTC.

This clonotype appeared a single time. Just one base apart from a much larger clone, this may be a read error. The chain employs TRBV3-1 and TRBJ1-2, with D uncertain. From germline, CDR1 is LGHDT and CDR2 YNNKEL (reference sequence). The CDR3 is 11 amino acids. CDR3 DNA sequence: TGTGCCAGCAGCCAAGGCGGCGGCTACAACTTC. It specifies CASSQGGGYNF.

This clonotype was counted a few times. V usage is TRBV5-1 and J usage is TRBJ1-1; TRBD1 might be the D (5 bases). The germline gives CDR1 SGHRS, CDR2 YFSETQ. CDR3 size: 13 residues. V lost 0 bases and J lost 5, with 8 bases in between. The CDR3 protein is CASSLGQPTEAFF. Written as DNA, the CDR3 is TGCGCCAGCAGCTTGGGACAGCCTACTGAAGCTTTCTTT.

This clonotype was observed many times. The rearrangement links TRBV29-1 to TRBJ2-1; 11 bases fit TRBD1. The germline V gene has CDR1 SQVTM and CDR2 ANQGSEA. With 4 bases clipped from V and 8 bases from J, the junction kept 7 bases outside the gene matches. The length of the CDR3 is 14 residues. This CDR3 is CSVVKDRGLDEQFF. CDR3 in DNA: TGCAGCGTTGTAAAGGACAGGGGGCTCGATGAGCAGTTCTTC.

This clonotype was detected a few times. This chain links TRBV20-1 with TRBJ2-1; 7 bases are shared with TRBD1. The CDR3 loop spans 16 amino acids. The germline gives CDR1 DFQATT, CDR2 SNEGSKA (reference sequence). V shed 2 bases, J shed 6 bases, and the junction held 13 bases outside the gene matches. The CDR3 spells CSARSNRGLSRNEQFF. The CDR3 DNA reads TGCAGTGCTAGATCTAACAGGGGTTTGAGCCGCAATGAGCAGTTCTTC.

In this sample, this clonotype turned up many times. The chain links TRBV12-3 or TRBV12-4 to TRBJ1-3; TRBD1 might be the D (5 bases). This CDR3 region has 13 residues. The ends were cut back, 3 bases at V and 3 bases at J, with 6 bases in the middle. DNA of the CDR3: TGTGCCAGCAGTTTCAGGGATGGAAACACCATATATTTT. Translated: CASSFRDGNTIYF.

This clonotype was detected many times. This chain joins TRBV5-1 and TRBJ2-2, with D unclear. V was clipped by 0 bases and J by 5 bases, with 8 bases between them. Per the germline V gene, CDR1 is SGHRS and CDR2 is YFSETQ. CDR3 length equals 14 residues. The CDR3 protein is CASSLGQLTGELFF. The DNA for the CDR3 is TGCGCCAGCAGCTTGGGGCAGCTGACCGGGGAGCTGTTTTTT.